A selection of T cell receptor beta chains follows, all from one sample in a study of T cells in Graves' hyperthyroidism and ophthalmopathy. MiXCR was run by TCRdb on the multiplex PCR reads, yielding one entry per CDR3 protein. This table has about 290,000 distinct CDR3 sequences, about 13% appearing once. The sample comprised blood. These receptors came from a woman in her forties with Graves' hyperthyroidism. CDR3s include the opening cysteine and the closing phenylalanine or tryptophan. A D gene is named only where the DNA matches it firmly. Expanded clones are given a class, and other clones once, few, many or no size at all.

D gene	V gene	J gene	clone size	CDR3 DNA	CDR3 protein
-	TRBV10-1	TRBJ2-1	many	TGCGCCAGCAGTTCCTCGATGGGCGCGTGGGGAAATGAGCAGTTCTTC	CASSSSMGAWGNEQFF
-	TRBV28	TRBJ2-1	many	TGTGCCAGCACCTCTAGCCGGGGACTCTTTGAGCAGTTCTTC	CASTSSRGLFEQFF
-	TRBV27	TRBJ2-3	many	TGTGCCAGCAGTTTATCCGGCACAGATACGCAGTATTTT	CASSLSGTDTQYF
-	TRBV6-5	TRBJ2-7	-	TGTGCCAGCAGTTACTCCTCAGGACCCTACGAGCAGTACTTC	CASSYSSGPYEQYF
-	TRBV19	TRBJ1-1	many	TGTGCCAGTAGTATAACGGGGAGGAACACTGAAGCTTTCTTT	CASSITGRNTEAFF
-	TRBV27	TRBJ2-1	-	TGTGCCAGCAGCATAACAGCTCAAGCTGCTAATTCCCCCTACAATGAGCAGTTCTTC	CASSITAQAANSPYNEQFF
TRBD1	TRBV6-5	TRBJ1-2	many	TGTGCCAGCAGTTACACCCCGTTGGGGACAGGGGATGGCTACACCTTC	CASSYTPLGTGDGYTF
TRBD1	TRBV14	TRBJ2-1	few	TGTGCCAGCAGCCTTCTGGGGACAGGTGTTCATGAGCAGTTCTTC	CASSLLGTGVHEQFF
TRBD1	TRBV12-3/TRBV12-4	TRBJ1-2	many	TGTGCCAGCAGTTGGACAGGGGGGGGCAATGGCTACACCTTC	CASSWTGGGNGYTF
-	TRBV10-2	TRBJ2-5	few	TGCGCCAGTGGACCGGGGCATTCCGAGACCCAGTACTTC	CASGPGHSETQYF
-	TRBV28	TRBJ1-2	many	TGTGCCAGCAGTTTGGGCAGGGTCTATGGCTACACCTTC	CASSLGRVYGYTF
-	TRBV12-3/TRBV12-4	TRBJ1-2	many	TGTGCCAGCAGGCAGGCTTTCAAGGGGGGGAGGGACTATGGCTACACCTTC	CASRQAFKGGRDYGYTF
-	TRBV2	TRBJ2-7	many	TGTGCCAGCAACCCGGGATCCTCCTACGAGCAGTACTTC	CASNPGSSYEQYF
TRBD2	TRBV12-5	TRBJ2-7	many	TGTGCTAGTGGTTCCGCGGATAGCGGGGGGTCCTACGAGCAGTACTTC	CASGSADSGGSYEQYF
-	TRBV28	TRBJ2-7	many	TGTGCCAGCGAGGCAGCCTACGAGCAGTACTTC	CASEAAYEQYF
-	TRBV11-2	TRBJ1-2	many	TGTGCCAGCAGCTATGGGGGCTATGGCTACACCTTC	CASSYGGYGYTF
TRBD1	TRBV4-2	TRBJ1-5	few	TGTGCCAGCAGCCCGGGACAGGGACAGGATCAGCCCCAGCATTTT	CASSPGQGQDQPQHF
-	TRBV28	TRBJ1-5	many	TGTGCCAGCAGCCGCCCGGGGGGCAATCAGCCCCAGCATTTT	CASSRPGGNQPQHF
TRBD1	TRBV2	TRBJ2-7	-	TGTGCCAGCAGCTCCGGGACAGGGGTTGCCTACGAGCAGTACTTC	CASSSGTGVAYEQYF
-	TRBV28	TRBJ1-5	many	TGTGCCAGCAGTTTAATTCGGGGGGCTGGGGATCAGCCCCAGCATTTT	CASSLIRGAGDQPQHF
TRBD1	TRBV5-1	TRBJ1-6	-	TGCGCCAGCAGCCGAGGACAGGGGCCAAGCTCCTATAATTCACCCCTCCACTTT	CASSRGQGPSSYNSPLHF
-	TRBV3-1	TRBJ2-7	many	TGTGCCAGCAGCCAGGGCCGCATAAGCGAGCAGTACTTC	CASSQGRISEQYF
-	TRBV28	TRBJ1-2	many	TGTGCCAGCAGTATCAGGACAGAAAACTATGGCTACACCTTC	CASSIRTENYGYTF
-	TRBV6-6	TRBJ1-2	many	TGTGCCAGCAGTTACTCGGACAGTTACTATGGCTACACCTTC	CASSYSDSYYGYTF
-	TRBV7-9	TRBJ1-3	few	TGTGCCAGCTGGCAGGGAAGCTCTGGAAACACCATATATTTT	CASWQGSSGNTIYF